Below, 18 T cell receptor beta chains from the same sample are listed, as sequenced in a study of blood T cell repertoires in COVID-19. Method: immunoSEQ multiplex PCR; TCRdb's copy keeps in-frame clones and lacks some. The data contain more than 70,000 clones, 60% to 80% of them singletons. The material sequenced was peripheral blood. Receptors were obtained from a human donor in a cohort sampled during active COVID-19.

The chain carries TRBV5-1 and TRBJ2-6; D remains ambiguous. The CDR3 is 15 residues long. The V gene lost 4 bases and the J gene lost 0 bases, with 8 bases spanning the gap. Germline CDR1 and CDR2: SGHRS and YFSETQ. As DNA, the CDR3 is TGCGCCAGCAGCCCACAGTCCTCTGGGGCCAACGTCCTGACTTTC. Its protein is CASSPQSSGANVLTF.

This clone was detected once. The chain couples TRBV14 to TRBJ1-6, with TRBD1 as a possible D gene (5 bases). This CDR3 comprises 15 residues. Between the trimmed V and J ends, which lost 4 bases and 10 bases, there was a span of 17 bases. CDR1 SGHDN and CDR2 FVKESK come from the germline V gene. The CDR3 DNA follows: TGTGCCAGCAGCCCCCTTGGAGGGGAGGAATCACCCCTCCACTTT. This sequence encodes CASSPLGGEESPLHF.

The chain has TRBV30 and TRBJ1-1; unclear D gene. The germline V gene encodes CDR1 GTSNPN and CDR2 SVGIG (reference sequence). This CDR3 is built from 11 residues. Trimming cost V 7 bases and J 0 bases, with 6 bases left between them. The CDR3 reads CAYHMNTEAFF. CDR3 nucleotides: TGTGCCTACCACATGAACACTGAAGCTTTCTTT.

This clone was seen just once. This chain uses TRBV6-2 or TRBV6-3 with TRBJ1-5; D unclear. Germline CDR1 is MNHEY and CDR2 is SVGEGT. The germline V and J ends were trimmed by 6 bases and 6 bases, with 21 bases remaining between them. This CDR3 comprises 16 residues. The CDR3 DNA sequence: TGTGCCAGCAGCAAACTGCCTGGCGGGGTATTTCAGCCCCAGCATTTT. Protein sequence: CASSKLPGGVFQPQHF.

V and J are TRBV10-1 and TRBJ1-1; the D is unclear. The germline V and J ends were trimmed by 2 bases and 3 bases, with 7 bases remaining between them. The V gene's germline CDR1 is WNHNN and CDR2 SYGVQD (reference sequence). The CDR3 runs to 13 residues. DNA of the CDR3: TGCGCCAGCAGTGAGGGGCTGGACACTGAAGCTTTCTTT. It translates to CASSEGLDTEAFF.

This rearrangement joins TRBV3-1 (or the pseudogene TRBV3-2) to TRBJ1-5; TRBD1 aligns across 8 bases. J gave up 5 bases and V 3 bases, and 3 bases lay outside the gene matches. CDR1 and CDR2 (germline): LGHDT, YNNKEL (reference sequence). The CDR3 extends over 14 amino acids. The DNA of the CDR3 is TGTGCCAGCAGCCAGCGACAGGGGCATCAGCCCCAGCATTTT. Protein product: CASSQRQGHQPQHF.

The chain carries TRBV5-1 and TRBJ2-7, with 8 bases identical to TRBD2. CDR3 length: 15 amino acids. V lost 1 base, J lost 6 bases, and 9 bases stayed unmatched. The germline CDR1 and CDR2 sequences are SGHRS and YFSETQ. The DNA of the CDR3 is TGCGCCAGCAGCTTGAATTACGGGGGGGAAGGCGAGCAGTACTTC. Translated, it gives CASSLNYGGEGEQYF.

The V gene is TRBV30, the J gene TRBJ1-4; D possibly corresponds to TRBD1 (5 bases). The CDR3 is 16 amino acids. Germline V gene sequence: CDR1 GTSNPN, CDR2 SVGIG (reference sequence). The V gene lost 1 base and the J gene lost 10 bases, with 22 bases spanning the gap. CDR3 sequence reads: CAWSGRSFKGMGKLFF. The CDR3 region has the DNA TGTGCCTGGAGTGGGCGTTCGTTTAAGGGGATGGGAAAACTGTTTTTT.

V usage is TRBV4-2 and J usage is TRBJ1-2; D might be TRBD1 (6 bases). The V end was cut by 4 bases, the J end by 4 bases, with 16 bases between. Germline CDR1 LGHNA, CDR2 YNFKEQ. The CDR3 length is 15 residues. The CDR3: CASSRTGGGAYGYTF. The CDR3 region has the DNA TGTGCCAGCAGCCGCACGGGTGGGGGGGCCTATGGCTACACCTTC.

This sequence joins TRBV5-1 and TRBJ1-1, with 7 bases that match TRBD1. The ends lost 6 bases at V and 2 bases at J; junction bases unmatched: 7. The CDR3 extends over 14 amino acids. Germline V gene lookup returns CDR1 SGHRS and CDR2 YFSETQ. The CDR3 sequence is CASNIQGINTEAFF. The CDR3 nucleotides read TGCGCCAGCAACATACAGGGGATAAACACTGAAGCTTTCTTT.

The rearrangement links TRBV5-1 to TRBJ2-1; TRBD2 aligns across 12 bases. This CDR3 has 17 amino acids. The V segment lost 4 bases and the J segment 4 bases; nucleotides outside the gene matches: 9. Per the germline V gene, CDR1 is SGHRS and CDR2 is YFSETQ. The CDR3 protein is CASSLRLAGDPYNEQFF. The CDR3 coding sequence is TGCGCCAGCAGCCTTAGACTAGCGGGGGACCCTTACAATGAGCAGTTCTTC.

The gene calls are TRBV27 and TRBJ2-5, with 8 bases lining up with TRBD1. The CDR3 spans 14 residues. J lost 0 bases, V lost 11 bases, and 8 bases had no gene match. Per germline, CDR1 MNHEY and CDR2 SMNVEV (reference sequence). The CDR3 DNA is TGTGCCCACCCGGACAGGGCGGACCAAGAGACCCAGTACTTC. Amino acid sequence: CAHPDRADQETQYF.

This chain joins TRBV2 and TRBJ1-5; 8 bases fit TRBD1. Trimming took 5 bases from V and 2 from J; bases not matched to a gene: 5. There are 15 residues in the CDR3. The V gene's germline CDR1 is SNHLY and CDR2 FYNNEI. CDR3 amino acids: CASSYDRGGNQPQHF. In nucleotides, the CDR3 is TGTGCCAGCAGTTATGACAGGGGCGGCAATCAGCCCCAGCATTTT. Using reference TRBV2 and TRBJ1-5 for the parts outside the CDR3, the full variable domain is EPEVTQTPSHQVTQMGQEVILRCVPISNHLYFYWYRQILGQKVEFLVSFYNNEISEKSEIFDDQFSVERPDGSNFTLKIRSTKLEDSAMYFCASSYDRGGNQPQHFGDGTRLSIL.

The V gene is TRBV6-4, the J gene TRBJ2-7, with a tentative D call TRBD1 (6 bases). The V gene lost 0 bases and the J gene lost 8 bases, with 20 bases spanning the gap. Germline CDR1 reads MRHNA; CDR2 reads SNTAGT. The CDR3 runs 16 residues. The CDR3 DNA follows: TGTGCCAGCAGTGACTCGAAAAGACCGACAGGAGACAAGCAGTACTTC. Its protein product is CASSDSKRPTGDKQYF.

V usage is TRBV2 and J usage is TRBJ2-7, with a possible D match to TRBD1 (6 bases). Germline V CDR1 and CDR2: SNHLY, FYNNEI. The CDR3 is made up of 13 amino acids. The germline V and J ends were trimmed by 5 bases and 7 bases, with 15 bases remaining between them. The DNA of the CDR3 is TGTGCCAGCAGTCTGACAGGCTTTGGGGAGCAGTACTTC. The encoded protein is CASSLTGFGEQYF.

The chain carries TRBV5-8 and TRBJ1-1, with 8 bases lining up with TRBD1. This CDR3 region has 13 residues. The germline V gene encodes CDR1 SGHTS and CDR2 YDEGEE. V was pared by 5 bases and J by 4 bases, with 4 bases of the junction left unmatched. CDR3 nucleotide sequence: TGTGCCAGCAGATACGACAGGGGCACTGAAGCTTTCTTT. Translation gives CASRYDRGTEAFF. Full variable domain (missing parts from reference TRBV5-8 and TRBJ1-1): EAGVTQSPTHLIKTRGQQATLRCSPISGHTSVYWYQQALGLGLQFLLWYDEGEERNRGNFPPRFSGRQFPNYSSELNVNALELEDSALYLCASRYDRGTEAFFGQGTRLTVV.

This rearrangement joins TRBV7-9 to TRBJ2-6; no definite D call. The CDR3 extends over 14 amino acids. CDR1 and CDR2 from the germline V gene are SEHNR and FQNEAQ (reference sequence). V was pared by 3 bases and J by 2 bases, with 5 bases between. The CDR3 DNA is TGTGCCAGCAGCTTTCGGGCTGGGGCCAACGTCCTGACTTTC. It translates to CASSFRAGANVLTF. The full variable domain, its missing parts supplied by reference TRBV7-9 and TRBJ2-6, is DTGVSQNPRHKITKRGQNVTFRCDPISEHNRLYWYRQTLGQGPEFLTYFQNEAQLEKSRLLSDRFSAERPKGSFSTLEIQRTEQGDSAMYLCASSFRAGANVLTFGAGSRLTVL.

This clone was detected only once. The rearrangement joins TRBV7-2 to TRBJ2-5; D remains unclear. The V gene lost 2 bases and the J gene lost 3 bases, with 10 bases spanning the gap. There are 14 residues in the CDR3. Looked up from germline, CDR1 is SGHTA and CDR2 is FQGNSA. In DNA, the CDR3 is TGTGCCAGCAGCTTATTCAGATCCGAAGAGACCCAGTACTTC. Its protein is CASSLFRSEETQYF.